This entry lists 18 T cell receptor beta chains sequenced from one sample in a study of response to subunit inactivated influenza vaccine. TCRdb redid the calling of the RT-PCR reads with MiXCR, one entry per CDR3 protein. The sample includes roughly 760,000 distinct CDR3 sequences, 21% of them seen just once. The source material was PBMCs from blood, sampled less than 6 days after vaccination. All receptors derive from a man between 45 and 60 years old who received an inactivated influenza vaccine.

A few counts support this clonotype. This chain joins TRBV20-1 and TRBJ2-5, with 7 positions matching TRBD2. This CDR3 region has 12 residues. V trimming: 3 bases; J trimming: 5 bases; junction bases outside the gene matches: 3. Germline loops: CDR1 DFQATT, CDR2 SNEGSKA (reference sequence). CDR3 coding DNA: TGCAGTGCTAGGGGAGGGTGGGAGACCCAGTACTTC. It codes for CSARGGWETQYF.

This clonotype showed up just a few times. V is TRBV6-5 and J is TRBJ1-1; 8 bases are a match to TRBD1. Germline trimming cut 5 bases from V and 8 bases from J; bases unmatched to any gene: 4. The germline CDR1 and CDR2 sequences are MNHEY and SVGAGI. CDR3 length equals 12 residues. CDR3 DNA sequence: TGTGCCAGCAGTCCTTGGACAGGGGAAGCTTTCTTT. It yields the protein CASSPWTGEAFF.

V usage is TRBV14 and J usage is TRBJ2-1; D unclear. The CDR3 runs to 14 residues. CDR1 SGHDN and CDR2 FVKESK come from the germline V gene. Trimming took 5 bases from V and 10 from J, leaving 18 bases between them. DNA of the CDR3: TGTGCCAGCAGCTCCGGGCCCTTAGCACACGAGCAGTTCTTC. Its translation: CASSSGPLAHEQFF. The variable domain in full, completed from reference TRBV14 and TRBJ2-1, reads EAGVTQFPSHSVIEKGQTVTLRCDPISGHDNLYWYRRVMGKEIKFLLHFVKESKQDESGMPNNRFLAERTGGTYSTLKVQPAELEDSGVYFCASSSGPLAHEQFFGPGTRLTVL.

DNA of the CDR3: TGCAGTGCAAGGGACAGTTTGACCCCCTACGAGCAGTACTTC. Protein: CSARDSLTPYEQYF. V and J are TRBV20-1 and TRBJ2-7; TRBD1 matches 7 bases. Germline values: CDR1 DFQATT, CDR2 SNEGSKA (reference sequence). V trimming: 6 bases; J trimming: 2 bases; junction bases outside the gene matches: 10. This CDR3 spans 14 amino acids.

The CDR3 loop reads CASSLSARSYNEQFF. CDR3 in DNA: TGTGCCAGCAGCCTTAGCGCGCGTTCCTACAATGAGCAGTTCTTC. The genes are TRBV7-3 and TRBJ2-1; the D gene is possibly TRBD2 (5 bases). Germline V CDR1 and CDR2: SGHTA, FQGTGA. CDR3 length: 15 residues. Between the trimmed V and J ends, which lost 5 bases and 1 base, there was a span of 12 bases.

This clonotype was counted only a few times. The chain recombines TRBV15 with TRBJ1-4; the D is unclear. V shed 1 base and J shed 6 bases, with 9 bases lying between them. The germline V gene encodes CDR1 LNHNV and CDR2 YYDKDF (reference sequence). This CDR3 has 14 amino acids. CDR3 DNA: TGTGCCACCAGCAGAGCCCTTAAGGATGAAAAACTGTTTTTT. This translates into CATSRALKDEKLFF.

This sequence joins TRBV11-2 and TRBJ1-6, with TRBD1 as a possible D gene (5 bases). Germline CDR1 is SGHAT and CDR2 is FQNNGV. CDR3 length: 19 residues. Trimming pared 1 base from V and 0 bases from J, leaving 16 bases between. The DNA for the CDR3 is TGTGCCAGCAGCTTAGTGAGCGGGGCTGCTAGCTCCTATAATTCACCCCTCCACTTT. Residues: CASSLVSGAASSYNSPLHF.

This clonotype was seen more than once but under ten times. V gene TRBV5-1 combines with J gene TRBJ2-1; TRBD1 aligns across 10 bases. The trim removed 2 bases at V and 6 bases at J, leaving 5 bases unmatched. Per the germline V gene, CDR1 is SGHRS and CDR2 is YFSETQ. The length of the CDR3 is 15 residues. CDR3: CASSFRDRGLNEQFF. Here the CDR3 DNA reads TGCGCCAGCAGCTTCCGGGACAGGGGTCTCAATGAGCAGTTCTTC.

This clonotype was counted between two and nine times. This chain uses TRBV14 with TRBJ1-3; D perhaps matches TRBD1 (6 bases). The CDR3 is 13 residues long. Trimming stripped 6 bases from V and 0 bases from J, with 6 bases between. The germline V gene has CDR1 SGHDN and CDR2 FVKESK. The CDR3, as DNA: TGTGCCAGCAGGGACAGCTCTGGAAACACCATATATTTT. This codes for CASRDSSGNTIYF.

This clonotype has more than one count but fewer than ten. The chain carries TRBV14 and TRBJ2-7; D gene unclear. This CDR3 region has 14 residues. Between the trimmed V and J ends, which lost 5 bases and 5 bases, there was a span of 16 bases. The germline gives CDR1 SGHDN, CDR2 FVKESK. The chain's CDR3 is CASSVLGSSHEQYF. CDR3 bases: TGTGCCAGCAGCGTCCTCGGTTCAAGCCACGAGCAGTACTTC.

The rearrangement joins TRBV29-1 to TRBJ2-1, with 11 bases aligning to TRBD2. The CDR3 runs to 16 residues. CDR1 and CDR2 from the germline V gene are SQVTM and ANQGSEA. V gave up 1 base and J gave up 3 bases; unmatched junction bases: 5. The CDR3 region is CSVEVPSGGRYNEQFF. For the CDR3, the DNA is TGCAGCGTTGAAGTTCCTAGCGGGGGGCGCTACAATGAGCAGTTCTTC.

This chain's CDR3 is CASRGPSGANQPQHF. The CDR3 DNA sequence: TGTGCCAGCAGGGGACCATCGGGGGCAAATCAGCCCCAGCATTTT. The rearrangement uses TRBV6-1 and TRBJ1-5, with D perhaps matching TRBD1 (6 bases). The CDR3 runs to 15 residues. The germline V gene has CDR1 MNHNS and CDR2 SASEGT. Trimming stripped 6 bases from V and 4 bases from J, with 16 bases between.

This chain connects TRBV11-2 to TRBJ2-7; TRBD2 aligns across 9 bases. Trimming removed 2 bases from V and 1 base from J; junction bases left unmatched: 9. This CDR3 spans 17 amino acids. Looked up from germline, CDR1 is SGHAT and CDR2 is FQNNGV. The CDR3: CASSLIASSGISYEQYF. The CDR3 DNA reads TGTGCCAGCAGCTTAATTGCGTCTAGCGGGATATCCTACGAGCAGTACTTC.

This clonotype appeared a few times. This chain connects TRBV20-1 to TRBJ2-7; D remains unclear. The germline gives CDR1 DFQATT, CDR2 SNEGSKA (reference sequence). V was clipped by 3 bases and J by 2 bases, with 8 bases between them. This CDR3 contains 12 residues. The DNA of the CDR3 is TGCAGTGCTAGCGGAGACACCTACGAGCAGTACTTC. Translating it yields CSASGDTYEQYF.

This clonotype was counted only a few times. V gene TRBV28 combines with J gene TRBJ2-7; D might be TRBD2 (5 bases). Trimming pared 3 bases from V and 0 bases from J, leaving 9 bases between. Germline CDR1 MDHEN, CDR2 SYDVKM. CDR3 length equals 14 residues. CDR3 amino acids: CASSFPGSSYEQYF. The CDR3 region has the DNA TGTGCCAGCAGTTTTCCGGGGTCCTCCTACGAGCAGTACTTC.

The J gene is TRBJ2-2, the V gene TRBV20-1; 7 bases map to TRBD1. Germline V lookup: CDR1 DFQATT, CDR2 SNEGSKA (reference sequence). The CDR3 contains 14 residues. V was pared by 0 bases and J by 7 bases, with 5 bases of the junction left unmatched. The DNA of the CDR3 is TGCAGTGCTAGAGATCATAGGGGGCGCGGGGAGCTGTTTTTT. It encodes CSARDHRGRGELFF.

Many counts were recorded for this clonotype. The chain joins TRBV25-1 to TRBJ1-5; a possible D gene is TRBD1 (5 bases). This CDR3 contains 13 residues. The germline CDR1 and CDR2 sequences are MGHDK and SYGVNS. Trimming took off 8 bases at V and 0 bases at J, with 8 bases between the two ends. This CDR3 is CASSGGSNQPQHF. The CDR3 DNA reads as TGTGCCAGCTCCGGGGGTAGCAATCAGCCCCAGCATTTT.

This clonotype was counted only a few times. The chain joins TRBV12-3 or TRBV12-4 to TRBJ2-2; TRBD1 matches at 8 bases. The CDR3 has 16 residues. Unmatched junction bases numbered 11, after V lost 6 bases and J lost 5 bases. The CDR3 here is CASSQDRVWRTGELFF. CDR3 in DNA: TGTGCCAGCAGCCAGGACAGGGTATGGCGGACCGGGGAGCTGTTTTTT.